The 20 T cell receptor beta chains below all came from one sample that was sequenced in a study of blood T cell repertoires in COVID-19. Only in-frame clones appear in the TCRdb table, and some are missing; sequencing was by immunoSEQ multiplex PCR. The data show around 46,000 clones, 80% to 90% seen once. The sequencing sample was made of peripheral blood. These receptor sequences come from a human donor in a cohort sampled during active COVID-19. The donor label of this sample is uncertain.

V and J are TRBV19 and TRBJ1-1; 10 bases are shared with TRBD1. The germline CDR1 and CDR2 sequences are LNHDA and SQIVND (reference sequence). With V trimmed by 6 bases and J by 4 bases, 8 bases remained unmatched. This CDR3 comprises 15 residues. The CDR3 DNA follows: TGTGCCAGTAGACCTGAGGACAGGGGGGTCACTGAAGCTTTCTTT. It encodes CASRPEDRGVTEAFF.

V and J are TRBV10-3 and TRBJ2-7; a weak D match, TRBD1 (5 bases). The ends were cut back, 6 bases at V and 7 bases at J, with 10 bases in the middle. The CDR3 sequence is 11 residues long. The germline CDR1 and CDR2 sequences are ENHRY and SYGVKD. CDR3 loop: CAISADREQYF. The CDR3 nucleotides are TGTGCCATCAGCGCAGACAGAGAGCAGTACTTC.

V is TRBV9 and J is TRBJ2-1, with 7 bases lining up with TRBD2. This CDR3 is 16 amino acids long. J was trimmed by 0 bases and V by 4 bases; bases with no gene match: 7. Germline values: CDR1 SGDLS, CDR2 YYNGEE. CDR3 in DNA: TGTGCCAGCAGCCCGCCGGGGGGAAGCTCCTACAATGAGCAGTTCTTC. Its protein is CASSPPGGSSYNEQFF. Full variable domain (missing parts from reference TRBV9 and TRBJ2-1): DSGVTQTPKHLITATGQRVTLRCSPRSGDLSVYWYQQSLDQGLQFLIQYYNGEERAKGNILERFSAQQFPDLHSELNLSSLELGDSALYFCASSPPGGSSYNEQFFGPGTRLTVL.

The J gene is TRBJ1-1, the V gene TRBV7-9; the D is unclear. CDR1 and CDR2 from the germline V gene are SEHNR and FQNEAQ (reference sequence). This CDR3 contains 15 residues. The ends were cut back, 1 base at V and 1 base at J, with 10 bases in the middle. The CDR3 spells CASSLGWAENTEAFF. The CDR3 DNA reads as TGTGCCAGCAGCTTAGGTTGGGCAGAGAACACTGAAGCTTTCTTT.

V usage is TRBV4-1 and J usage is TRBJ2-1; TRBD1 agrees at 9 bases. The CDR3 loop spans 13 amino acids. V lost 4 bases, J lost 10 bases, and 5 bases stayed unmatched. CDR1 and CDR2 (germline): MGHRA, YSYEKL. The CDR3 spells CASSPDRGREQFF. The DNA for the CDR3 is TGCGCCAGCAGCCCGGACAGGGGACGCGAGCAGTTCTTC.

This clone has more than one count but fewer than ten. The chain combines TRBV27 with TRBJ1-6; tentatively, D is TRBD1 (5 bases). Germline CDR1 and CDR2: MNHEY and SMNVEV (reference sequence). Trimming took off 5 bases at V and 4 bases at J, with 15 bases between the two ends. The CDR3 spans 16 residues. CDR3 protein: CASSRDSLNYNSPLHF. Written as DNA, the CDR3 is TGTGCCAGCAGTCGTGACAGTCTCAATTATAATTCACCCCTCCACTTT.

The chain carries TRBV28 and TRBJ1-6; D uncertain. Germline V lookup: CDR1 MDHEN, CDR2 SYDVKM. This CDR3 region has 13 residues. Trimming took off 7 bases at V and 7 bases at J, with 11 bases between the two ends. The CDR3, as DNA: TGTGCCAGCATTCGTAAACGGAATTCACCCCTCCACTTT. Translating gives CASIRKRNSPLHF.

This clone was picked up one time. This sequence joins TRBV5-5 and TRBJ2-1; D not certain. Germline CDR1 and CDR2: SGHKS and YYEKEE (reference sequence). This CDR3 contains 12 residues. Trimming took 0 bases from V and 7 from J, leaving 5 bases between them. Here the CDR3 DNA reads TGTGCCAGCAGCTTGGAACTTAATGAGCAGTTCTTC. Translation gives CASSLELNEQFF.

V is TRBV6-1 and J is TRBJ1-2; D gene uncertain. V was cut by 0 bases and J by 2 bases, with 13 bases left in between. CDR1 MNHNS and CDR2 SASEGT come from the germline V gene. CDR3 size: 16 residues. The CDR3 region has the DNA TGTGCCAGCAGTGAAGCGCGCGGGGTAGGAAACTATGGCTACACCTTC. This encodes CASSEARGVGNYGYTF.

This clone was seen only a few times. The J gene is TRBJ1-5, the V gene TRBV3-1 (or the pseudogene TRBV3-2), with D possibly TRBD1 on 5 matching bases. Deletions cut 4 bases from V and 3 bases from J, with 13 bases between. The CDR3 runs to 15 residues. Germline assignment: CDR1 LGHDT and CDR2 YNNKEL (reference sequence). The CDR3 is CASSPFAGPNQPQHF. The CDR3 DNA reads TGTGCCAGCAGCCCATTCGCGGGGCCCAATCAGCCCCAGCATTTT.

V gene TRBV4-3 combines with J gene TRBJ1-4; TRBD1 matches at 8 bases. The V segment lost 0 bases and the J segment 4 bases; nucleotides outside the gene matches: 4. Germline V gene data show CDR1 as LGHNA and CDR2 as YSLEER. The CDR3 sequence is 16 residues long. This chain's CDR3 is CASSQDPTGDNEKLFF. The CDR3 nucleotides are TGCGCCAGCAGCCAAGACCCGACAGGGGATAATGAAAAACTGTTTTTT.

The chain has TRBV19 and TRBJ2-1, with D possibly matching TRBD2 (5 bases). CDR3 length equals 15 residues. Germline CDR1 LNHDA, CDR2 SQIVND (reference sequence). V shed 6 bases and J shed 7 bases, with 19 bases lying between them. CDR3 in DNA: TGTGCCAGTAGGGACTCTGGTTTTTTTCGTAATGAGCAGTTCTTC. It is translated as CASRDSGFFRNEQFF.

CDR3 sequence reads: CASSFGPENSPLHF. The DNA for the CDR3 is TGTGCCAGCAGTTTCGGCCCGGAGAATTCACCCCTCCACTTT. This chain links TRBV27 with TRBJ1-6; D uncertain. The CDR3 has 14 residues. V lost 3 bases to trimming and J lost 7 bases, with 10 bases between them. Germline values: CDR1 MNHEY, CDR2 SMNVEV (reference sequence).

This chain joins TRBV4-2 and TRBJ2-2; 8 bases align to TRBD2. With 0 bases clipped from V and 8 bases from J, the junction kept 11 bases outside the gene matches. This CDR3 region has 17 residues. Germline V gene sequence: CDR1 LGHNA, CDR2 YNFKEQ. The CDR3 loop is CASSQDRWSGGKGELFF. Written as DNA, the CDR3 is TGTGCCAGCAGCCAAGATAGGTGGTCGGGGGGGAAAGGGGAGCTGTTTTTT.

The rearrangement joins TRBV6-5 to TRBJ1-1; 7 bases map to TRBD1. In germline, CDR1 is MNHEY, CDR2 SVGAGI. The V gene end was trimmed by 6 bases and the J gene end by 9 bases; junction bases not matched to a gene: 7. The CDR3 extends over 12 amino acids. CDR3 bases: TGTGCCAGCAGGGAGCCGACAGGGAAAGCTTTCTTT. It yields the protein CASREPTGKAFF.

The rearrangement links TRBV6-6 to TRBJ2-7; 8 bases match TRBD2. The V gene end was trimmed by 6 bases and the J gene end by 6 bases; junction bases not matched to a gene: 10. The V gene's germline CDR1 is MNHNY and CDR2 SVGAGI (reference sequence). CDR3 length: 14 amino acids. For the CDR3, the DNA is TGTGCCAGCAGCACCCGGGGGGGTCAAGGCGAGCAGTACTTC. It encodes CASSTRGGQGEQYF.

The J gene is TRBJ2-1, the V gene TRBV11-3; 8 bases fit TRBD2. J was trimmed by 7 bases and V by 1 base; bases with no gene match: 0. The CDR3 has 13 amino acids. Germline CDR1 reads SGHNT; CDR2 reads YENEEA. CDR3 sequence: CASSLASGNEQFF. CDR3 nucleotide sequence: TGTGCCAGCAGCTTAGCTAGCGGGAATGAGCAGTTCTTC. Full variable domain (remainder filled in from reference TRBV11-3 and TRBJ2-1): EAGVVQSPRYKIIEKKQPVAFWCNPISGHNTLYWYLQNLGQGPELLIRYENEEAVDDSQLPKDRFSAERLKGVDSTLKIQPAELGDSAVYLCASSLASGNEQFFGPGTRLTVL.

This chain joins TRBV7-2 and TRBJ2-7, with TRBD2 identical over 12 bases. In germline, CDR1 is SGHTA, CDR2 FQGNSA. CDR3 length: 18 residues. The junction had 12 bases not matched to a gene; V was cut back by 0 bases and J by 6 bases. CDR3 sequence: CASSLAMASGGARGEQYF. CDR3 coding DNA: TGTGCCAGCAGCTTAGCGATGGCTAGCGGGGGGGCTAGGGGCGAGCAGTACTTC.

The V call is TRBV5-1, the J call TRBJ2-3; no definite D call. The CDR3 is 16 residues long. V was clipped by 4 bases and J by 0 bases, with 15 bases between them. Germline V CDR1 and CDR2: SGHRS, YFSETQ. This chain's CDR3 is CASSPGGSLSTDTQYF. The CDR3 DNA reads TGCGCCAGCAGCCCCGGCGGTTCACTAAGCACAGATACGCAGTATTTT.

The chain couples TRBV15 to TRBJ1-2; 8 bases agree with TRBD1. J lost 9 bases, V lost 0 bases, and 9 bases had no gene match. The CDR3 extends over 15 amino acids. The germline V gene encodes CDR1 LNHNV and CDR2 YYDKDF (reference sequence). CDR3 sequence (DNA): TGTGCCACCAGCAGAGAGACAGGGGATCCGGAAAGCTACACCTTC. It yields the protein CATSRETGDPESYTF.